Following are 26 T cell receptor beta chains from one sample sequenced in a study of shared clonotypes between healthy human individuals. The assay was immunoSEQ multiplex PCR, and TCRdb's table has in-frame clones only and misses some. In the table there are approximately 1,500,000 clones, 95% to 97% of which are singletons. The specimen sequenced was naive CD4+ T cells sorted from blood. Subset here: CD45RA+ positively selected. These receptors were taken from a man between 25 and 39 years old in good health.

The genes are TRBV15 and TRBJ2-7, with 7 bases aligning to TRBD1. The trim removed 0 bases at V and 1 base at J, leaving 6 bases unmatched. CDR1 LNHNV and CDR2 YYDKDF come from the germline V gene (reference sequence). There are 16 residues in the CDR3. This CDR3 is CATSRDRVQGSYEQYF. The CDR3, as DNA: TGTGCCACCAGCAGAGATCGGGTACAGGGGTCCTACGAGCAGTACTTC.

This chain uses TRBV15 with TRBJ2-7, with a tentative D call TRBD1 (6 bases). V lost 1 base, J lost 3 bases, and 13 bases lay in between. The CDR3 loop spans 15 amino acids. Germline loops: CDR1 LNHNV, CDR2 YYDKDF (reference sequence). The DNA for the CDR3 is TGTGCCACCAGCAGAGCAGGGGAAGGTGGCTACGAGCAGTACTTC. As protein: CATSRAGEGGYEQYF. The entire variable domain, with the rest obtained from reference TRBV15 and TRBJ2-7, is as follows: DAMVIQNPRYQVTQFGKPVTLSCSQTLNHNVMYWYQQKSSQAPKLLFHYYDKDFNNEADTPDNFQSRRPNTSFCFLDIRSPGLGDTAMYLCATSRAGEGGYEQYFGPGTRLTVT.

V gene TRBV5-1 combines with J gene TRBJ1-2, with D uncertain. This CDR3 has 13 amino acids. V was cut by 4 bases and J by 9 bases, with 16 bases left in between. Germline V gene sequence: CDR1 SGHRS, CDR2 YFSETQ. CDR3 sequence (DNA): TGCGCCAGCAGCGAGGGAGCCACGCAGCGCTACACCTTC. Amino acid sequence: CASSEGATQRYTF.

The rearrangement uses TRBV6-6 and TRBJ2-7, with D possibly TRBD1 on 5 matching bases. CDR1 and CDR2 (germline): MNHNY, SVGAGI (reference sequence). The CDR3 loop spans 14 amino acids. The ends were cut back, 2 bases at V and 0 bases at J, with 8 bases in the middle. In DNA form, the CDR3 reads TGTGCCAGCAGTTACAGGGGCAGCTCCTACGAGCAGTACTTC. Protein sequence: CASSYRGSSYEQYF.

Of note for this clone: The sample has other DNA sequences that encode this CDR3 too. The chain is built from TRBV18 and TRBJ2-5; D remains unclear. CDR3 size: 13 residues. CDR1 is KGHSH and CDR2 is LQKENI in the germline V gene. V lost 3 bases and J 1 base, leaving 6 bases between the germline ends. CDR3 bases: TGTGCCAGCTCACCGGGGATCCAAGAGACCCAGTACTTC. This sequence encodes CASSPGIQETQYF. Variable domain in full (rest from reference TRBV18 and TRBJ2-5): NAGVMQNPRHLVRRRGQEARLRCSPMKGHSHVYWYRQLPEEGLKFMVYLQKENIIDESGMPKERFSAEFPKEGPSILRIQQVVRGDSAAYFCASSPGIQETQYFGPGTRLLVL.

The rearrangement joins TRBV19 to TRBJ1-5; D perhaps matches TRBD1 (6 bases). The V end lost 5 bases, the J end lost 0 bases, and 8 bases lay between the germline ends. Looked up from germline, CDR1 is LNHDA and CDR2 is SQIVND (reference sequence). This CDR3 has 14 residues. CDR3 loop: CASSPGDSNQPQHF. CDR3 sequence (DNA): TGTGCCAGTAGTCCAGGGGATAGCAATCAGCCCCAGCATTTT.

This chain links TRBV7-2 with TRBJ1-1, with a tentative D call TRBD1 (5 bases). Looked up from germline, CDR1 is SGHTA and CDR2 is FQGNSA. The CDR3 is 15 residues long. V dropped 5 bases and J dropped 0 bases, with 13 bases sitting between them. The CDR3 reads CASSTRKDMNTEAFF. CDR3 DNA sequence: TGTGCCAGCAGCACACGGAAGGACATGAACACTGAAGCTTTCTTT.

This rearrangement joins TRBV2 to TRBJ2-7, with D possibly matching TRBD1 (5 bases). Germline CDR1 reads SNHLY; CDR2 reads FYNNEI. Trimming pared 6 bases from V and 2 bases from J, leaving 17 bases between. The CDR3 totals 15 residues. CDR3: CASSSRVLTTYEQYF. The CDR3, as DNA: TGTGCCAGCAGCAGCAGGGTCCTAACTACCTACGAGCAGTACTTC.

The J gene is TRBJ2-7, the V gene TRBV5-5; TRBD1 is a possible D gene (5 bases). This CDR3 is built from 16 residues. CDR1 and CDR2 from the germline V gene are SGHKS and YYEKEE (reference sequence). V was shortened by 2 bases and J by 4 bases, with 19 bases between the two germline ends. This CDR3 reads CASSFVRGLTDYEQYF. CDR3 bases: TGTGCCAGCAGCTTCGTAAGGGGTTTAACCGATTACGAGCAGTACTTC. The full variable domain, completed using reference TRBV5-5 and TRBJ2-7, is DAGVTQSPTHLIKTRGQQVTLRCSPISGHKSVSWYQQVLGQGPQFIFQYYEKEERGRGNFPDRFSARQFPNYSSELNVNALLLGDSALYLCASSFVRGLTDYEQYFGPGTRLTVT.

This clone is a singleton in its sample. The chain joins TRBV18 to TRBJ1-1, with unresolved D. The CDR3 loop spans 12 amino acids. The V end was cut by 4 bases, the J end by 5 bases, with 8 bases between. Germline-derived CDR1 and CDR2 are KGHSH and LQKENI. This chain's CDR3 is CASSLPGTEAFF. As DNA, the CDR3 is TGTGCCAGCTCACTCCCGGGAACTGAAGCTTTCTTT.

CDR3: CASRETGVYSGEQYF. The CDR3 nucleotides read TGTGCCAGCAGGGAGACAGGGGTTTATTCAGGCGAGCAGTACTTC. This rearrangement joins TRBV2 to TRBJ2-7; 8 bases agree with TRBD1. The CDR3 runs to 15 residues. Germline CDR1 is SNHLY and CDR2 is FYNNEI. Trimming removed 6 bases from V and 6 bases from J; junction bases left unmatched: 13.

The chain links TRBV18 to TRBJ2-1, with D possibly matching TRBD1 (5 bases). The V and J ends lost 6 bases and 0 bases respectively, with 15 bases between them. Germline values: CDR1 KGHSH, CDR2 LQKENI. This CDR3 contains 16 residues. In DNA, the CDR3 is TGTGCCAGCTCGGGGCTTGGTCCCAGCTCCTACAATGAGCAGTTCTTC. This sequence encodes CASSGLGPSSYNEQFF.

The rearrangement uses TRBV25-1 and TRBJ2-7; D is unresolved. The germline CDR1 and CDR2 sequences are MGHDK and SYGVNS. The CDR3 totals 14 residues. Trimming took 1 base from V and 2 from J, leaving 9 bases between them. The CDR3 DNA is TGTGCCAGCAGTGAATCTGGCCAAACCTACGAGCAGTACTTC. Protein product: CASSESGQTYEQYF.

The rearrangement uses TRBV5-1 and TRBJ2-5; tentative D call: TRBD1 (5 bases). Trimming removed 4 bases from V and 2 bases from J, with 15 bases in between. CDR3 size: 15 residues. Germline V CDR1 and CDR2: SGHRS, YFSETQ. The CDR3: CASSLQGSPQETQYF. The CDR3 DNA follows: TGCGCCAGCAGCCTCCAGGGAAGCCCACAAGAGACCCAGTACTTC.

The chain carries TRBV28 and TRBJ2-1; 8 nucleotides line up with TRBD1. Looked up from germline, CDR1 is MDHEN and CDR2 is SYDVKM. CDR3 length: 13 residues. With V trimmed by 6 bases and J by 14 bases, 12 bases remained unmatched. The CDR3 is CASRGGGWGQEFF. The CDR3 bases are TGTGCCAGCAGAGGGGGTGGTTGGGGACAGGAGTTCTTC.

The chain is built from TRBV14 and TRBJ2-7; the match to TRBD1 covers 8 bases. The germline V gene encodes CDR1 SGHDN and CDR2 FVKESK. The CDR3 has 17 amino acids. V shed 3 bases, J shed 0 bases, and the junction held 10 bases outside the gene matches. CDR3 in DNA: TGTGCCAGCAGCCAGGGACAGGCCACTTGGAGCTCCTACGAGCAGTACTTC. Amino acid sequence: CASSQGQATWSSYEQYF. The entire variable domain, with the rest obtained from reference TRBV14 and TRBJ2-7, is as follows: EAGVTQFPSHSVIEKGQTVTLRCDPISGHDNLYWYRRVMGKEIKFLLHFVKESKQDESGMPNNRFLAERTGGTYSTLKVQPAELEDSGVYFCASSQGQATWSSYEQYFGPGTRLTVT.

This clone was recorded once. This chain joins TRBV25-1 and TRBJ2-2; D possibly corresponds to TRBD2 (6 bases). The CDR3 covers 14 residues. V was clipped by 6 bases and J by 2 bases, with 10 bases between them. From germline, CDR1 is MGHDK and CDR2 SYGVNS. The DNA for the CDR3 is TGTGCCAGCAGGGAGGGCCGTAACACCGGGGAGCTGTTTTTT. Protein: CASREGRNTGELFF.

This clone was found once. This chain connects TRBV11-2 to TRBJ2-2; D not resolved. Germline V gene data show CDR1 as SGHAT and CDR2 as FQNNGV. There are 14 residues in the CDR3. The V and J ends lost 3 bases and 11 bases respectively, with 16 bases between them. CDR3 loop: CASSLGRRSRELFF. The CDR3 DNA reads as TGTGCCAGCAGCTTGGGTAGGAGAAGCCGAGAGCTGTTTTTT.

A word on this clone: Additional DNA sequences in this sample encode the identical CDR3. The chain joins TRBV7-2 to TRBJ2-7; TRBD2 agrees at 10 bases. In germline, CDR1 is SGHTA, CDR2 FQGNSA. The CDR3 runs 15 residues. The J segment lost 0 bases and the V segment lost 5 bases, leaving 4 bases of the junction unmatched. The CDR3 is CASSLSSGSSYEQYF. CDR3 coding DNA: TGTGCCAGCAGCCTGTCTAGCGGGAGCTCCTACGAGCAGTACTTC.

V and J are TRBV19 and TRBJ1-2; a possible D gene is TRBD1 (6 bases). Germline lookup yields CDR1 LNHDA and CDR2 SQIVND (reference sequence). The CDR3 has 13 amino acids. V lost 10 bases and J 2 bases, leaving 14 bases between the germline ends. This chain's CDR3 is CATQDRANYGYTF. The CDR3 region has the DNA TGTGCCACCCAGGACAGAGCGAACTATGGCTACACCTTC.

V is TRBV28 and J is TRBJ2-7, with 8 bases aligning to TRBD2. CDR1 and CDR2 from the germline V gene are MDHEN and SYDVKM. V gave up 5 bases and J gave up 9 bases; unmatched junction bases: 12. The length of the CDR3 is 14 residues. The CDR3 region is CASSLQRGRASQYF. The CDR3 bases are TGTGCCAGCAGTCTCCAGCGGGGGAGAGCCTCGCAGTACTTC.

This chain uses TRBV5-1 with TRBJ2-3, with 10 bases aligning to TRBD2. The CDR3 runs 16 residues. Germline CDR1 is SGHRS and CDR2 is YFSETQ. J gave up 0 bases and V 4 bases, and 5 bases lay outside the gene matches. In nucleotides, the CDR3 is TGCGCCAGCAGCCACGGACTAGCGGATAGCACAGATACGCAGTATTTT. It specifies CASSHGLADSTDTQYF.

The chain combines TRBV5-1 with TRBJ2-4; 10 bases match TRBD1. The CDR3 runs 17 residues. With V trimmed by 4 bases and J by 8 bases, 15 bases remained unmatched. Germline V gene sequence: CDR1 SGHRS, CDR2 YFSETQ. The CDR3 DNA reads TGCGCCAGCAGCCAAAAATTACGGACAGGGGGATCGGACATTCAGTACTTC. This gives the protein CASSQKLRTGGSDIQYF. Together with reference TRBV5-1 and TRBJ2-4, the CDR3 gives the full variable domain: KAGVTQTPRYLIKTRGQQVTLSCSPISGHRSVSWYQQTPGQGLQFLFEYFSETQRNKGNFPGRFSGRQFSNSRSEMNVSTLELGDSALYLCASSQKLRTGGSDIQYFGAGTRLSVL.

This clone was observed a single time. This rearrangement joins TRBV7-2 to TRBJ1-2; TRBD1 might be the D (6 bases). Trimming removed 1 base at V and 8 bases at J, with 17 bases between. CDR3 length: 15 amino acids. The germline gives CDR1 SGHTA, CDR2 FQGNSA. The CDR3 DNA is TGTGCCAGCAGCTTAGATGGAGCCACAGGGTTGGGCTACACCTTC. Translation: CASSLDGATGLGYTF.

The chain joins TRBV5-5 to TRBJ1-4; TRBD1 might be the D (5 bases). CDR3 length: 14 residues. The V gene's germline CDR1 is SGHKS and CDR2 YYEKEE (reference sequence). V dropped 1 base and J dropped 4 bases, with 8 bases sitting between them. The CDR3, as DNA: TGTGCCAGCAGCTTGCGGGGGATTAATGAAAAACTGTTTTTT. This translates into CASSLRGINEKLFF.

This rearrangement joins TRBV7-9 to TRBJ1-3; D possibly corresponds to TRBD1 (6 bases). CDR3 length: 18 amino acids. V lost 5 bases and J lost 2, with 22 bases in between. Germline CDR1 and CDR2: SEHNR and FQNEAQ (reference sequence). CDR3 protein: CASSPYGGGGSAGNTIYF. As DNA, the CDR3 is TGTGCCAGCAGCCCCTACGGCGGGGGCGGATCGGCTGGAAACACCATATATTTT.